Each of the 8 T cell receptor beta chains below was sequenced from the same sample in a study of cytomegalovirus exposure and HLA in healthy donors. PCR primers comprised 60 Vbeta and 13 Jbeta primers. Assay used: immunoSEQ multiplex PCR; TCRdb lists only in-frame clones, some missing. The repertoire holds around 140,000 clones, with 80% to 85% as singletons. The sample taken for sequencing was PBMCs. These receptors were collected from a woman aged 50 to 65 in good health and CMV-seropositive.

This clone has just one count. V gene TRBV19 combines with J gene TRBJ2-3; 7 nucleotides align to TRBD2. The V gene's germline CDR1 is LNHDA and CDR2 SQIVND (reference sequence). The CDR3 is made up of 20 amino acids. Trimming cost V 5 bases and J 0 bases; bases outside gene matches: 20. DNA of the CDR3: TGTGCCAGTAGTCCTAGCTTACCCCGGGGTAGCGGGTATAGCACAGATACGCAGTATTTT. It codes for CASSPSLPRGSGYSTDTQYF.

The chain combines TRBV27 with TRBJ1-2; D is unclear. Trimming left V 6 bases short and J 4 bases short, with 12 bases between. CDR1 MNHEY and CDR2 SMNVEV come from the germline V gene (reference sequence). This CDR3 is built from 13 residues. This CDR3 reads CASRKDSTYGYTF. The CDR3 DNA reads TGTGCCAGCAGGAAAGATAGCACCTATGGCTACACCTTC.

Details on this clone: One junction end disagrees with the germline gene, perhaps due to a read error. The DNA of the CDR3 is TGTGCCAGCAGTTTGGACAGGACAGGGTTCCGCAATGAGCAGTTCTTC. Translating it yields CASSLDRTGFRNEQFF. The V and J genes are TRBV5-6 and TRBJ2-1; 8 bases agree with TRBD1. CDR3 length: 16 amino acids. Germline V gives CDR1 SGHDT, CDR2 YYEEEE.

This clone was seen only once. The chain carries TRBV7-9 and TRBJ1-3; 7 nucleotides agree with TRBD1. V trimming: 2 bases; J trimming: 2 bases; junction bases outside the gene matches: 0. The CDR3 is 14 amino acids. In germline, CDR1 is SEHNR, CDR2 FQNEAQ (reference sequence). The CDR3 DNA follows: TGTGCCAGCAGCTTACAGGGGGCTGGAAACACCATATATTTT. It specifies CASSLQGAGNTIYF.

V is TRBV27 and J is TRBJ1-1; D is ambiguous. This CDR3 is 13 amino acids long. In germline, CDR1 is MNHEY, CDR2 SMNVEV (reference sequence). Trimming pared 8 bases from V and 0 bases from J, leaving 10 bases between. In DNA, the CDR3 is TGTGCCAGCGGCTCCCTTTTGAACACTGAAGCTTTCTTT. Its protein is CASGSLLNTEAFF.

The table lists this clone with a few counts. The rearrangement uses TRBV5-1 and TRBJ2-3; 11 bases agree with TRBD2. V gave up 3 bases and J gave up 2 bases; unmatched junction bases: 5. There are 16 residues in the CDR3. Germline-derived CDR1 and CDR2 are SGHRS and YFSETQ. This CDR3 is CASSSIAGGVTDTQYF. CDR3 sequence (DNA): TGCGCCAGCAGCTCAATAGCGGGAGGGGTCACAGATACGCAGTATTTT.

This chain links TRBV7-8 with TRBJ1-2; the D gene is possibly TRBD1 (5 bases). This CDR3 is 13 amino acids long. Germline CDR1 SGHVS, CDR2 FQNEAQ. V lost 1 base, J lost 8 bases, and 11 bases lay in between. Here the CDR3 reads CASSLGATGGYTF. The CDR3 region has the DNA TGTGCCAGCAGCTTAGGTGCTACAGGAGGCTACACCTTC.

This chain connects TRBV29-1 to TRBJ2-7; TRBD2 aligns across 7 bases. Looked up from germline, CDR1 is SQVTM and CDR2 is ANQGSEA. The trim removed 6 bases at V and 3 bases at J, leaving 20 bases unmatched. This CDR3 has 17 amino acids. Written as DNA, the CDR3 is TGCAGCGTCGTATACGGGACTATCGGAACCGGGGGCTACGAGCAGTACTTC. Amino acids: CSVVYGTIGTGGYEQYF.